These 27 T cell receptor beta chains were sequenced from one sample in a study of OX40 agonist ivuxolimab in advanced cancers. Data came from immunoSEQ multiplex PCR; TCRdb stores just in-frame clones and leaves some out. The sample holds 48,000 or so clones, 83% seen once. The specimen was CD4+ or CD8+ T cells sorted from blood, collected in a trial of the OX40 agonist ivuxolimab. The source is an adult with an advanced solid tumor such as melanoma, head and neck, liver or kidney cancer.

The table lists this clone with a few counts. This chain joins TRBV20-1 and TRBJ1-1; D not resolved. Germline CDR1 reads DFQATT; CDR2 reads SNEGSKA (reference sequence). The CDR3 spans 11 residues. With 6 bases removed from V and 8 bases from J, the gap between germline ends came to 13 bases. The CDR3 DNA sequence: TGCAGTGCAGCATCCTTCCAGGAAGCTTTCTTT. This encodes CSAASFQEAFF.

The chain carries TRBV5-6 and TRBJ2-1; a possible D gene is TRBD2 (5 bases). Germline V gene lookup returns CDR1 SGHDT and CDR2 YYEEEE. Trimming took off 5 bases at V and 14 bases at J, with 17 bases between the two ends. This CDR3 has 12 amino acids. The CDR3 here is CASRGLPGWEFF. The CDR3 nucleotides are TGTGCCAGCAGGGGTTTACCGGGGTGGGAGTTCTTC.

The CDR3 region is CAWREGLTRSTEAFF. The DNA for the CDR3 is TGTGCCTGGAGGGAGGGGCTCACGAGGAGCACTGAAGCTTTCTTT. The J gene is TRBJ1-1, the V gene TRBV30; tentative D call: TRBD1 (5 bases). The CDR3 spans 15 residues. The germline V gene encodes CDR1 GTSNPN and CDR2 SVGIG (reference sequence). The germline V and J ends were trimmed by 3 bases and 4 bases, with 18 bases remaining between them.

The chain links TRBV18 to TRBJ2-2; D gene ambiguous. Trimming cost V 4 bases and J 3 bases, with 12 bases left between them. Per the germline V gene, CDR1 is KGHSH and CDR2 is LQKENI. CDR3 size: 15 residues. CDR3 region: CASSLSDLYTGELFF. The DNA for the CDR3 is TGTGCCAGCTCACTCTCCGACTTATACACCGGGGAGCTGTTTTTT.

The chain couples TRBV11-2 to TRBJ1-1; no definite D call. This CDR3 comprises 12 residues. Looked up from germline, CDR1 is SGHAT and CDR2 is FQNNGV. V was cut by 3 bases and J by 5 bases, with 7 bases left in between. In nucleotides, the CDR3 is TGTGCCAGCAGCTTCGAAGTAACTGAAGCTTTCTTT. Translating it yields CASSFEVTEAFF.

The chain has TRBV13 and TRBJ1-2; a weak D match, TRBD1 (5 bases). The germline gives CDR1 PRHDT, CDR2 FYEKMQ (reference sequence). V was cut by 2 bases and J by 8 bases, with 12 bases left in between. The CDR3 sequence is 13 residues long. The CDR3 loop is CASSLSQGGGYTF. DNA of the CDR3: TGTGCCAGCAGCTTAAGCCAGGGTGGGGGCTACACCTTC.

This clone was seen more than once but under ten times. The chain carries TRBV2 and TRBJ2-3; the D gene is possibly TRBD1 (6 bases). The CDR3 extends over 14 amino acids. Germline CDR1 and CDR2: SNHLY and FYNNEI. The V and J ends lost 6 bases and 5 bases respectively, with 15 bases between them. CDR3 sequence: CASRDWRGGDTQYF. CDR3 nucleotide sequence: TGTGCCAGCAGAGACTGGAGAGGGGGAGATACGCAGTATTTT.

This chain links TRBV19 with TRBJ1-1; D uncertain. The CDR3 is 15 amino acids. V was cut by 3 bases and J by 1 base, with 12 bases left in between. Germline V CDR1 and CDR2: LNHDA, SQIVND (reference sequence). The CDR3: CASSIGRFGNTEAFF. CDR3 DNA: TGTGCCAGTAGTATTGGCAGATTCGGGAACACTGAAGCTTTCTTT.

The chain combines TRBV6-1 with TRBJ1-4; TRBD1 might be the D (5 bases). Germline CDR1 and CDR2: MNHNS and SASEGT. The V gene lost 5 bases and the J gene lost 8 bases, with 9 bases spanning the gap. The CDR3 has 12 amino acids. The CDR3 region is CASSFEGEKLFF. The DNA for the CDR3 is TGTGCCAGCAGTTTCGAGGGGGAAAAACTGTTTTTT.

The chain joins TRBV11-2 to TRBJ2-5; 8 bases map to TRBD2. CDR1 and CDR2 (germline): SGHAT, FQNNGV. The CDR3 spans 15 residues. Trimming cost V 7 bases and J 0 bases; bases outside gene matches: 7. This CDR3 is CASKRLAGDQETQYF. As DNA, the CDR3 is TGTGCCAGCAAACGGCTAGCGGGCGACCAAGAGACCCAGTACTTC.

V and J are TRBV4-2 and TRBJ1-5; 10 positions match TRBD1. Trimming removed 6 bases from V and 4 bases from J; junction bases left unmatched: 12. Germline lookup yields CDR1 LGHNA and CDR2 YNFKEQ. This CDR3 is 17 amino acids long. CDR3 bases: TGTGCCAGCAGATTGTCGGGACAGGGGACACCAAATCAGCCCCAGCATTTT. Translated, it gives CASRLSGQGTPNQPQHF.

The rearrangement joins TRBV6-5 to TRBJ1-2, with D unresolved. The CDR3 is 13 amino acids. Per germline, CDR1 MNHEY and CDR2 SVGAGI. V gave up 6 bases and J gave up 4 bases, with 12 bases separating them. Here the CDR3 DNA reads TGTGCCAGCAGCCGAGAGGAGGGCTATGGCTACACCTTC. Translated, it gives CASSREEGYGYTF.

The V gene is TRBV15, the J gene TRBJ2-5; TRBD2 aligns across 10 bases. V dropped 0 bases and J dropped 7; count of bases not matched to a gene: 14. The germline CDR1 and CDR2 sequences are LNHNV and YYDKDF (reference sequence). The CDR3 contains 18 residues. This CDR3 is CATSRDRLAGDAQGTQYF. The CDR3, as DNA: TGTGCCACCAGCAGAGATCGTCTAGCGGGGGACGCTCAGGGGACCCAGTACTTC. Filled out from reference TRBV15 and TRBJ2-5, the complete variable domain reads DAMVIQNPRYQVTQFGKPVTLSCSQTLNHNVMYWYQQKSSQAPKLLFHYYDKDFNNEADTPDNFQSRRPNTSFCFLDIRSPGLGDTAMYLCATSRDRLAGDAQGTQYFGPGTRLLVL.

The chain combines TRBV7-4 with TRBJ1-6; D is undetermined. CDR3 length: 15 amino acids. CDR1 is SGHVT, CDR2 SQSDAQ, per germline. The V end lost 0 bases, the J end lost 2 bases, and 5 bases lay between the germline ends. The CDR3, as DNA: TGTGCCAGCAGCTTAGCGACAACCTATAATTCACCCCTCCACTTT. Protein: CASSLATTYNSPLHF.

The chain combines TRBV19 with TRBJ1-2, with D hard to call. Germline V gene data show CDR1 as LNHDA and CDR2 as SQIVND (reference sequence). The CDR3 spans 13 residues. Trimming took 6 bases from V and 5 from J, leaving 13 bases between them. The CDR3: CASSEIRFYGYTF. In DNA form, the CDR3 reads TGTGCCAGTAGCGAAATTAGGTTTTATGGCTACACCTTC.

The V and J genes are TRBV5-8 and TRBJ1-5, with D possibly being TRBD1 (6 bases). The germline V gene encodes CDR1 SGHTS and CDR2 YDEGEE. Trimming stripped 7 bases from V and 5 bases from J, with 13 bases between. The CDR3 length is 13 residues. The CDR3 region is CASEGRGHQPQHF. Written as DNA, the CDR3 is TGTGCCAGCGAGGGACGGGGGCATCAGCCCCAGCATTTT. Full variable domain (rest looked up from reference TRBV5-8 and TRBJ1-5): EAGVTQSPTHLIKTRGQQATLRCSPISGHTSVYWYQQALGLGLQFLLWYDEGEERNRGNFPPRFSGRQFPNYSSELNVNALELEDSALYLCASEGRGHQPQHFGDGTRLSIL.

This chain joins TRBV7-2 and TRBJ2-1; 16 nucleotides match TRBD2. Germline CDR1 and CDR2: SGHTA and FQGNSA. The V segment lost 2 bases and the J segment 13 bases; nucleotides outside the gene matches: 11. The CDR3 is 17 amino acids. For the CDR3, the DNA is TGTGCCAGCAGCTTATCGAGCATGGGACTAGCGGGGGGGCATCAGTTCTTC. The encoded protein is CASSLSSMGLAGGHQFF.

The rearrangement joins TRBV10-3 to TRBJ2-3; TRBD2 agrees at 10 bases. V shed 3 bases, J shed 0 bases, and the junction held 9 bases outside the gene matches. The germline gives CDR1 ENHRY, CDR2 SYGVKD. This CDR3 comprises 18 residues. The CDR3 loop reads CAISERLAGETSTDTQYF. The CDR3 DNA reads TGTGCCATCAGTGAAAGGCTAGCGGGGGAAACAAGCACAGATACGCAGTATTTT.

The V and J genes are TRBV7-8 and TRBJ1-5, with a possible D match to TRBD1 (5 bases). Germline V lookup: CDR1 SGHVS, CDR2 FQNEAQ. The germline V and J ends were trimmed by 7 bases and 2 bases, with 24 bases remaining between them. This CDR3 comprises 18 residues. CDR3 protein: CASNPRGLGEPGNQPQHF. The CDR3 DNA is TGTGCCAGCAACCCCCGGGGATTGGGGGAGCCGGGCAATCAGCCCCAGCATTTT.

V is TRBV5-1 and J is TRBJ1-5, with TRBD1 as a possible D gene (5 bases). This CDR3 is 15 amino acids long. Germline loops: CDR1 SGHRS, CDR2 YFSETQ. V was shortened by 0 bases and J by 6 bases, with 13 bases between the two germline ends. The CDR3 nucleotides read TGCGCCAGCAGCTTGGACGGGGGAAAGAGTCAGCCCCAGCATTTT. Its translation: CASSLDGGKSQPQHF.

The CDR3 sequence: CASSLEGRGRGVDTQYF. The DNA for the CDR3 is TGCGCCAGCAGCTTGGAGGGCAGGGGCCGGGGGGTGGATACGCAGTATTTT. The chain combines TRBV5-1 with TRBJ2-3; weak D call: TRBD2 (7 bases). The CDR3 covers 17 residues. Germline-derived CDR1 and CDR2 are SGHRS and YFSETQ. V was shortened by 0 bases and J by 6 bases, with 20 bases between the two germline ends.

CDR3: CASSEVGRGLDYGYTF. The CDR3 bases are TGTGCCAGCAGCGAGGTTGGCAGGGGGCTCGACTATGGCTACACCTTC. The chain uses TRBV6-6 and TRBJ1-2; 8 bases map to TRBD1. The CDR3 runs 16 residues. Trimming removed 6 bases from V and 3 bases from J; junction bases left unmatched: 12. CDR1 and CDR2 from the germline V gene are MNHNY and SVGAGI (reference sequence).

This clone was counted once. V is TRBV10-3 and J is TRBJ2-7, with TRBD1 matching 9 bases. This CDR3 comprises 16 residues. V shed 3 bases, J shed 2 bases, and the junction held 8 bases outside the gene matches. CDR1 is ENHRY, CDR2 SYGVKD, per germline. Written as DNA, the CDR3 is TGTGCCATCAGTGATGGTAACAGGGGGCGCCCCTACGAGCAGTACTTC. Its translation: CAISDGNRGRPYEQYF.

The rearrangement uses TRBV7-2 and TRBJ1-2; no firm D call. The V gene lost 5 bases and the J gene lost 7 bases, with 14 bases spanning the gap. The CDR3 extends over 13 amino acids. Germline-derived CDR1 and CDR2 are SGHTA and FQGNSA. In DNA, the CDR3 is TGTGCCAGCAGCCTCGTAACGGCGGCTGGCTACACCTTC. Translating it yields CASSLVTAAGYTF.

The genes are TRBV7-2 and TRBJ2-2, with D unresolved. Trimming cost V 5 bases and J 0 bases, with 10 bases left between them. Germline-derived CDR1 and CDR2 are SGHTA and FQGNSA. The CDR3 extends over 15 amino acids. The CDR3 loop is CASSTRLANTGELFF. The CDR3, as DNA: TGTGCCAGCAGCACGAGACTTGCGAACACCGGGGAGCTGTTTTTT.

There are a few counts of this clone. The genes are TRBV6-5 and TRBJ1-3, with D unresolved. CDR1 and CDR2 (germline): MNHEY, SVGAGI. The CDR3 runs to 12 residues. Trimming cost V 8 bases and J 0 bases, with 5 bases left between them. DNA for the CDR3: TGTGCCAGCCACAGCTCTGGAAACACCATATATTTT. Translation gives CASHSSGNTIYF.

This clone occurred a few times. The gene calls are TRBV7-3 and TRBJ2-1; D possibly corresponds to TRBD1 (6 bases). Trimming removed 5 bases at V and 8 bases at J, with 16 bases between. Germline CDR1 is SGHTA and CDR2 is FQGTGA. The CDR3 contains 14 residues. CDR3 sequence reads: CASSTRGGGDEQFF. The CDR3 nucleotides are TGTGCCAGCAGCACCCGCGGTGGGGGCGATGAGCAGTTCTTC.